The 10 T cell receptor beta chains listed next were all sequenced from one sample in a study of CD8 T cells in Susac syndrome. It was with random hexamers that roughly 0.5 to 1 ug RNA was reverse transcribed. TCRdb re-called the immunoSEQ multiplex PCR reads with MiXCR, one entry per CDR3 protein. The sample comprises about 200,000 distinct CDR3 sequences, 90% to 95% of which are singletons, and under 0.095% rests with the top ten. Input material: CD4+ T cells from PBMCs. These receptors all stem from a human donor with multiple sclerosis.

CDR3 nucleotide sequence: TGTGCCAGCGGTACAAGCTTGCAGCATTCACCCCTCCACTTT. Protein: CASGTSLQHSPLHF. This chain links TRBV27 with TRBJ1-6; unclear D gene. The CDR3 is 14 residues long. Germline V gene sequence: CDR1 MNHEY, CDR2 SMNVEV (reference sequence). V lost 8 bases, J lost 8 bases, and 16 bases lay in between.

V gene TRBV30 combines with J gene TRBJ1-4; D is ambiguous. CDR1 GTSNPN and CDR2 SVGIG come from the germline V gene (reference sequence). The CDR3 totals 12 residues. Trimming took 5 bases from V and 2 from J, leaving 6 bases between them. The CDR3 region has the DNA TGTGCCTGGGGGTGGACTAATGAAAAACTGTTTTTT. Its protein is CAWGWTNEKLFF.

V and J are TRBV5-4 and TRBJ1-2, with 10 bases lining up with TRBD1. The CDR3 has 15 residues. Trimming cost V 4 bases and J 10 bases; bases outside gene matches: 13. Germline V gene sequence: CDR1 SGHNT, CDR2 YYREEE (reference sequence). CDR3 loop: CASSLGDRGFLVYTF. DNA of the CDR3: TGTGCCAGCAGCCTAGGGGACAGGGGTTTTTTGGTCTACACCTTC.

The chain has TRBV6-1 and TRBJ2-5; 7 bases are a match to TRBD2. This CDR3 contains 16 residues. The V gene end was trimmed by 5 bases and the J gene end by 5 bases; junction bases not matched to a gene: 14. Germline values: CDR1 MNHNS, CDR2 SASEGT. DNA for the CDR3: TGTGCCAGCAGTCCTGGGGGAGGGCCCTCGGTGGAGACCCAGTACTTC. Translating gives CASSPGGGPSVETQYF.

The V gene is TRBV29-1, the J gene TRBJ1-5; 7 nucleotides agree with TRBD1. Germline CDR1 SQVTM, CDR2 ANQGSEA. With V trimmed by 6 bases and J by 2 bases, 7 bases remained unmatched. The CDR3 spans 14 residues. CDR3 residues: CSVAEGGRNQPQHF. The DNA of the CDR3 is TGCAGCGTCGCCGAAGGGGGCCGCAATCAGCCCCAGCATTTT.

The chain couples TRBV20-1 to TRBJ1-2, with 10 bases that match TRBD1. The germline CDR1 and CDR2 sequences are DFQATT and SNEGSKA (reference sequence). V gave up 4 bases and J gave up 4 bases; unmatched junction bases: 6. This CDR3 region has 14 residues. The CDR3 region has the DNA TGCAGTGCTACCCGGGACAGGGGATTCTATGGCTACACCTTC. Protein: CSATRDRGFYGYTF.

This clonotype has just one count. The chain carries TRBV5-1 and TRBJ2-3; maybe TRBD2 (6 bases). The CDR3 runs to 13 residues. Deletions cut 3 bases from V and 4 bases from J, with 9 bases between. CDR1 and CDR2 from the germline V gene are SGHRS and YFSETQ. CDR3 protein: CASSSEGPDTQYF. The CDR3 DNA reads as TGCGCCAGCAGCTCGGAGGGTCCAGATACGCAGTATTTT.

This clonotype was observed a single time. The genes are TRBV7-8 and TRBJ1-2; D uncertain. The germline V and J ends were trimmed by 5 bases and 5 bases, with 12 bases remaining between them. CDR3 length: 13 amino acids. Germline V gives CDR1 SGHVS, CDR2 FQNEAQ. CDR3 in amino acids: CASSEQRAYGYTF. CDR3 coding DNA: TGTGCCAGCAGCGAACAGAGGGCTTATGGCTACACCTTC.

CDR3 region: CAWSVGGREQYF. CDR3 DNA sequence: TGTGCCTGGAGTGTCGGGGGGAGGGAGCAGTACTTC. This chain uses TRBV30 with TRBJ2-7; 7 bases map to TRBD2. Trimming removed 0 bases from V and 7 bases from J; junction bases left unmatched: 3. This CDR3 is built from 12 residues. Germline CDR1 is GTSNPN and CDR2 is SVGIG (reference sequence). The variable domain in full, completed from reference TRBV30 and TRBJ2-7, reads SQTIHQWPATLVQPVGSPLSLECTVEGTSNPNLYWYRQAAGRGLQLLFYSVGIGQISSEVPQNLSASRPQDRQFILSSKKLLLSDSGFYLCAWSVGGREQYFGPGTRLTVT.

This CDR3 reads CAWDRGGTEAFF. The CDR3 DNA follows: TGTGCCTGGGACAGGGGAGGCACTGAAGCTTTCTTT. This chain links TRBV30 with TRBJ1-1, with 8 bases fitting TRBD1. Trimming removed 5 bases from V and 4 bases from J; junction bases left unmatched: 3. Germline V gene lookup returns CDR1 GTSNPN and CDR2 SVGIG (reference sequence). The CDR3 is made up of 12 amino acids.